Reported below is one TCR beta chain. Antigen specificity is unknown. The source of the sample is a study of beta chain features in type 1 diabetes. On the study more broadly: There was similarity between patients and healthy donors in age, gender and cell yields. There were about 110,000,000 sorted cells examined across all samples.

There are 14 residues in the CDR3. Trimming took 9 bases from V and 1 from J, leaving 13 bases between them. CDR1 is MDHEN and CDR2 is SYDVKM in the germline V gene. Each of the sorted populations had a purity greater than 95%. Study-level points and caveats: Fewer junction insertions and more nucleotide deletions appeared in type 1 diabetes patients.

The entirety of the isolated RNA underwent reverse transcription, so expressed TCRB transcripts were sequenced. Repertoires were generated with immunoSEQ multiplex PCR, while TCRdb's copy carries only in-frame clones and drops some. This table holds about 900,000 clones, 15% to 20% found once. The origin of this receptor is a woman under 30 in good health. Source material: naive CD4+ T cells from blood. The chain has TRBV28 and TRBJ1-5, with D uncertain. CDR3 loop: CASSLLGSNQPQHF. The CDR3 nucleotides are TGTGCCAGTAGTCTACTGGGGAGCAATCAGCCCCAGCATTTT.